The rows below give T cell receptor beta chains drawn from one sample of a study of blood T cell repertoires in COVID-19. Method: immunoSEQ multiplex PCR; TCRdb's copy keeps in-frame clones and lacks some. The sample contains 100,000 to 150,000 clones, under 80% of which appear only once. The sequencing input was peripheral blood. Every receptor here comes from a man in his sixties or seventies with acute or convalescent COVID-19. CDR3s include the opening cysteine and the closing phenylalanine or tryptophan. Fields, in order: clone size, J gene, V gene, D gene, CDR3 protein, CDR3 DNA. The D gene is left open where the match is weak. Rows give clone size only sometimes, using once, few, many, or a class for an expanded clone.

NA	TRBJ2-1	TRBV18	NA	CASSGGQLNNEQFF	TGTGCCAGCTCTGGTGGACAACTCAACAATGAGCAGTTCTTC
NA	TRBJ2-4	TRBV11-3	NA	CASSTLPGDRAKNIQYF	TGTGCCAGCAGTACACTTCCCGGAGATAGAGCCAAAAACATTCAGTACTTC
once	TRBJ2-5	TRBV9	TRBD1	CASSVDRGLHQTQYF	TGTGCCAGCAGCGTAGACAGGGGGCTTCACCAGACCCAGTACTTC
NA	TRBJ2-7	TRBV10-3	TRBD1	CASRQGVGYEQYF	TGTGCCAGCCGACAGGGGGTGGGGTACGAGCAGTACTTC
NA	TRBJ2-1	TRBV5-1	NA	CASSNGPDYNEQFF	TGCGCCAGCAGCAATGGGCCCGACTACAATGAGCAGTTCTTC
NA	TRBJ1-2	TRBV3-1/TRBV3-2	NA	CASKLNRRGGYGYTF	TGTGCCAGCAAACTGAACAGAAGGGGTGGGTATGGCTACACCTTC
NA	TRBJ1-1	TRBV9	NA	CASSVTPNTEAFF	TGTGCCAGCAGCGTAACACCGAACACTGAAGCTTTCTTT
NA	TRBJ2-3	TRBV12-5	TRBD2	CASGLGPGGQYF	TGTGCTAGTGGTTTGGGACCGGGGGGGCAGTATTTT
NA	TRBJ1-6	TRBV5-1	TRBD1	CASSPGTGSSYNSPLHF	TGCGCCAGCAGCCCAGGGACAGGCAGCTCCTATAATTCACCCCTCCACTTT
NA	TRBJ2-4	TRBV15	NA	CATSEESSMLAKNIQYF	TGTGCCACCAGCGAGGAATCCTCTATGCTAGCCAAAAACATTCAGTACTTC
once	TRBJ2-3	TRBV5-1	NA	CASSLGAQATQYF	TGCGCCAGCAGCTTAGGGGCGCAGGCTACGCAGTATTTT
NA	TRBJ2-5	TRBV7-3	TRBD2	CASSPGRAETQYF	TGTGCCAGCAGCCCTGGGAGGGCGGAGACCCAGTACTTC
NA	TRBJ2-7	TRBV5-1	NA	CASRDSFYEQYF	TGCGCCAGCCGTGACAGTTTCTACGAGCAGTACTTC
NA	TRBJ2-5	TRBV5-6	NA	CASSLDRAQETQYF	TGTGCCAGCAGCTTGGACAGGGCCCAAGAGACCCAGTACTTC
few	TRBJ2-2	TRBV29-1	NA	CSVGKGTGELFF	TGCAGCGTTGGAAAGGGGACCGGGGAGCTGTTTTTT
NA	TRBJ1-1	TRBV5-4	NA	CASSLGGGTEAFF	TGTGCCAGCAGCTTGGGAGGTGGCACTGAAGCTTTCTTT
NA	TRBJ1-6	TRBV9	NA	CASSVRGGWNSPLHF	TGTGCCAGCAGCGTACGGGGAGGTTGGAATTCACCCCTCCACTTT
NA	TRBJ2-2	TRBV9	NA	CASSPIPPGVSAGELFF	TGTGCCAGCAGCCCCATTCCCCCAGGGGTTTCGGCCGGGGAGCTGTTTTTT
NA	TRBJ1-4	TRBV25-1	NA	CASNRQGNEKLFF	TGTGCCAGCAATCGGCAGGGTAATGAAAAACTGTTTTTT
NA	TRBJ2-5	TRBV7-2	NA	CASSLVRPSGGETQYF	TGTGCCAGCAGCTTAGTTCGACCCTCCGGCGGGGAGACCCAGTACTTC
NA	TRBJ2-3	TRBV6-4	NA	CASAQKGTDTQYF	TGTGCCAGCGCCCAAAAGGGGACAGATACGCAGTATTTT
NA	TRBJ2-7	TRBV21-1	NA	CASSNRDRGGYEQYF	TGTGCCAGCAGCAATAGGGACAGGGGTGGGTACGAGCAGTACTTC
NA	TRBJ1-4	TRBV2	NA	CASSAGSTNEKLFF	TGTGCCAGCAGTGCAGGATCCACTAATGAAAAACTGTTTTTT
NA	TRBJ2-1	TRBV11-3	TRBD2	CASSLVSGGARNEQFF	TGTGCCAGCAGCTTAGTTAGCGGGGGGGCTCGGAATGAGCAGTTCTTC
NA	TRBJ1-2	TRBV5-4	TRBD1	CASGDRLNYGYTF	TGTGCCAGCGGGGACAGGCTTAACTATGGCTACACCTTC
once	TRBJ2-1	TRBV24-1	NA	CATSDPRGSSYNEQFF	TGTGCCACCAGTGATCCACGAGGGAGCTCCTACAATGAGCAGTTCTTC
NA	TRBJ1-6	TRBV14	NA	CASSLRLINSPLHF	TGTGCCAGCAGCTTAAGACTAATAAATTCACCCCTCCACTTT
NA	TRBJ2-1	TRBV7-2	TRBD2	CASSLSGGRFNEQFF	TGTGCCAGCAGCTTAAGCGGGGGGCGGTTCAATGAGCAGTTCTTC
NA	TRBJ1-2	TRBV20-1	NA	CSASNAGGTDAYGYTF	TGCAGTGCTAGTAATGCCGGAGGGACCGACGCCTATGGCTACACCTTC
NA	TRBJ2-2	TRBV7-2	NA	CASSSRAGGTGELFF	TGTGCCAGCAGCTCCCGGGCCGGGGGCACCGGGGAGCTGTTTTTT
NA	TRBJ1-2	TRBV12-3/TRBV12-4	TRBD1	CASSRDRTYGYTF	TGTGCCAGCAGCCGGGACAGGACTTACGGCTACACCTTC
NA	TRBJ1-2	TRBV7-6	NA	CASSETGGGEQKGYTF	TGTGCCAGCAGCGAAACGGGCGGCGGGGAGCAGAAAGGCTACACCTTC
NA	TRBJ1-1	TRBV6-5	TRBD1	CASSYSRGQNTEAFF	TGTGCCAGCAGTTACTCGAGGGGGCAGAACACTGAAGCTTTCTTT
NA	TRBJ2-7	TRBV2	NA	CASSGSGGISYEQYF	TGTGCCAGCAGTGGTTCAGGGGGGATCTCCTACGAGCAGTACTTC
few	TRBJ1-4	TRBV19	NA	CASSVAGSANEKLFF	TGTGCCAGTAGTGTGGCTGGGAGTGCTAATGAAAAACTGTTTTTT
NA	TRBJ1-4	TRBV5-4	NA	CASSRRGSQGEKLFF	TGTGCCAGCAGCCGCAGGGGCAGCCAGGGGGAAAAACTGTTTTTT
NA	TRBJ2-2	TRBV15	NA	CATSSQWGRGVTGELFF	TGTGCCACCAGCTCTCAATGGGGCAGGGGTGTCACCGGGGAGCTGTTTTTT
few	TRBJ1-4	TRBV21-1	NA	CASSKGGGGHNEKLFF	TGTGCCAGCAGCAAAGGAGGAGGGGGCCATAATGAAAAACTGTTTTTT
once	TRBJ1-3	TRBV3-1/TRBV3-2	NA	CASSPDNSGNTIYF	TGTGCCAGCAGTCCTGACAACTCTGGAAACACCATATATTTT
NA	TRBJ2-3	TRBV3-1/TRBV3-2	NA	CASRIETDTQYF	TGTGCCAGCCGAATCGAGACAGATACGCAGTATTTT
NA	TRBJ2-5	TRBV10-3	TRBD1	CAISSGQGGPQETQYF	TGTGCCATCAGCTCCGGACAGGGTGGACCCCAAGAGACCCAGTACTTC
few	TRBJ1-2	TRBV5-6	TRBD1	CASSPRGQGHYGYTF	TGTGCCAGCAGCCCCCGGGGACAGGGGCACTATGGCTACACCTTC
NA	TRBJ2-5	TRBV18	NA	CASSRTPREDQYF	TGTGCCAGCTCACGCACCCCCAGGGAGGACCAGTACTTC
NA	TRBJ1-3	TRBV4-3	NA	CASSQDGGGGIGNTIYF	TGCGCCAGCAGCCAAGATGGAGGGGGAGGGATCGGAAACACCATATATTTT
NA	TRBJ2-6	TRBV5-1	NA	CASSLSTRQSGANVLTF	TGCGCCAGCAGCTTATCAACTCGACAGTCTGGGGCCAACGTCCTGACTTTC
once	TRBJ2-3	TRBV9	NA	CASSVVSGGTDTQYF	TGTGCCAGCAGCGTAGTATCGGGGGGCACAGATACGCAGTATTTT
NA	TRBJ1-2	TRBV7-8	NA	CASSPLQAF	TGTGCCAGCAGCCCACTCCAGGCCTTC
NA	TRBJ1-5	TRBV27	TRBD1	CASSWGDRSGAQHF	TGTGCCAGCAGTTGGGGGGACAGGTCAGGGGCCCAGCATTTT
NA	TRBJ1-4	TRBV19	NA	CASSIKGLVEKLFF	TGTGCCAGTAGTATAAAAGGTCTAGTTGAAAAACTGTTTTTT